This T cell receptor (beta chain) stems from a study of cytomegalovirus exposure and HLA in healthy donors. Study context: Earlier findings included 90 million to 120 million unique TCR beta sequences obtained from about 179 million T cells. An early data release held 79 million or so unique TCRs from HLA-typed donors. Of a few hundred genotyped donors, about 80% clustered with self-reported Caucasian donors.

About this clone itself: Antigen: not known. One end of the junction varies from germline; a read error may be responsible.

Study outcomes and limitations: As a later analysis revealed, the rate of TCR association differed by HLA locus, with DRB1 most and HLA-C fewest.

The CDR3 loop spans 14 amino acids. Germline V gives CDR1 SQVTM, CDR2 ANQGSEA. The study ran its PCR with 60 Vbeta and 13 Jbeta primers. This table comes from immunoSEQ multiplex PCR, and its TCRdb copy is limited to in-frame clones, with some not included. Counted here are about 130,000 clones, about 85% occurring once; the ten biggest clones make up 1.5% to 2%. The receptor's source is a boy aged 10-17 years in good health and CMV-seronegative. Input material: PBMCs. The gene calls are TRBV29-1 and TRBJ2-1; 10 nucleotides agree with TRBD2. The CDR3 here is CSVEAGGLHNEQFF. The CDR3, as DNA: TGCAGCGTCGAAGCGGGGGGGCTTCACAATGAGCAGTTCTTC.